The 22 T cell receptor beta chains in this list originate from one sample, sequenced in a study of naive and memory T cell subsets. An equimolar mix of two oligonucleotides served as the beta constant-region primer for TRBC1 and TRBC2. The ligated cDNA underwent four PCR rounds using SP2 and nested alpha and beta constant-region primers. TCRdb itself ran the UMI-ligation and nested PCR reads through MiXCR, one entry per CDR3 protein. The data show 80,000 or so distinct CDR3 sequences, about 9.9% seen once. Sequenced sample: naive CD8+ T cells from blood. Source of these receptors: a human donor in good health.

Ten or more counts support this clonotype. The gene calls are TRBV6-6 and TRBJ1-5, with 7 bases identical to TRBD1. CDR3 length: 16 amino acids. The trim removed 8 bases at V and 3 bases at J, leaving 13 bases unmatched. Germline CDR1 reads MNHNY; CDR2 reads SVGAGI (reference sequence). The CDR3 sequence: CASSAGGQRYNQPQHF. CDR3 bases: TGTGCCAGCTCGGCTGGGGGACAGCGATACAATCAGCCCCAGCATTTT.

This clonotype was detected only a few times. V gene TRBV4-1 combines with J gene TRBJ2-1; 7 bases are shared with TRBD2. Germline V CDR1 and CDR2: MGHRA, YSYEKL. The junction had 8 bases not matched to a gene; V was cut back by 2 bases and J by 4 bases. This CDR3 has 16 residues. The CDR3, as DNA: TGCGCCAGCAGCCAATGGTGGCGGGAGAGTTACAATGAGCAGTTCTTC. It codes for CASSQWWRESYNEQFF.

In this sample, this clonotype turned up many times. The missing conserved phenylalanine or tryptophan at the end of this CDR3 makes a read error likely. The limits of the CDR3 on the DNA are not certain, so only TCRdb's listed CDR3 is given. The chain uses TRBV20-1 and TRBJ1-6; TRBD1, the table's D call, was not compared with the DNA. Germline V gives CDR1 DFQATT, CDR2 SNEGSKA (reference sequence). The CDR3 extends over 12 residues, inclusive of both ends. CDR3 protein: CSAEAEGQLFRV.

This clonotype has just a few counts. The V call is TRBV11-2, the J call TRBJ2-2; 7 positions agree with TRBD1. The junction had 2 bases not matched to a gene; V was cut back by 6 bases and J by 7 bases. CDR1 is SGHAT, CDR2 FQNNGV, per germline. This CDR3 is 12 amino acids long. The CDR3 coding sequence is TGTGCCAGCAGGGCAGGGGGCGGGGAGCTGTTTTTT. Protein sequence: CASRAGGGELFF.

This clonotype came up many times. This chain connects TRBV6-2 or TRBV6-3 to TRBJ1-2, with D possibly TRBD1 on 5 matching bases. Germline V gene lookup returns CDR1 MNHEY and CDR2 SVGEGT. The V and J ends lost 6 bases and 4 bases respectively, with 12 bases between them. The CDR3 spans 13 residues. The CDR3 here is CASSLTAFYGYTF. The DNA for the CDR3 is TGTGCCAGCAGCCTGACAGCTTTCTATGGCTACACCTTC.

This clonotype was observed many times. The rearrangement uses TRBV4-1 and TRBJ2-7, with D possibly being TRBD2 (5 bases). Germline CDR1 is MGHRA and CDR2 is YSYEKL. V was cut by 0 bases and J by 4 bases, with 16 bases left in between. This CDR3 has 16 amino acids. Here the CDR3 reads CASSQDGEGSAYEQYF. The CDR3 nucleotides are TGCGCCAGCAGCCAAGATGGAGAGGGTAGTGCGTACGAGCAGTACTTC.

The sample holds a few counts of this clonotype. The chain joins TRBV5-4 to TRBJ2-3; TRBD2 agrees at 9 bases. The germline gives CDR1 SGHNT, CDR2 YYREEE (reference sequence). The CDR3 totals 15 residues. V shed 4 bases and J 0 bases; nucleotides not matched to a gene: 3. CDR3: CASSMTSGSTDTQYF. CDR3 nucleotide sequence: TGTGCCAGCAGCATGACTAGCGGAAGCACAGATACGCAGTATTTT.

This clonotype was counted between two and nine times. The rearrangement joins TRBV13 to TRBJ2-6, with D uncertain. Trimming removed 6 bases from V and 4 bases from J, with 13 bases in between. CDR3 length: 15 residues. The germline V gene encodes CDR1 PRHDT and CDR2 FYEKMQ (reference sequence). The CDR3 bases are TGTGCCAGCAGGGCAGGTAGCTCAGGGGCCAACGTCCTGACTTTC. Translating it yields CASRAGSSGANVLTF.

The J gene is TRBJ2-1, the V gene TRBV9; 8 bases match TRBD2. Germline lookup yields CDR1 SGDLS and CDR2 YYNGEE. Germline trimming cut 0 bases from V and 8 bases from J; bases unmatched to any gene: 10. This CDR3 contains 16 residues. The CDR3 is CASSVVGAGGLDEQFF. Here the CDR3 DNA reads TGTGCCAGCAGCGTAGTTGGGGCGGGAGGTCTCGATGAGCAGTTCTTC.

This clonotype occurred many times. This chain joins TRBV29-1 and TRBJ2-1; possibly TRBD2 for D (5 bases). The CDR3 is 14 amino acids. The germline V gene has CDR1 SQVTM and CDR2 ANQGSEA. V was shortened by 4 bases and J by 2 bases, with 12 bases between the two germline ends. CDR3 nucleotide sequence: TGCAGCGTTGGACGAGAGGGCCCCTACAATGAGCAGTTCTTC. It specifies CSVGREGPYNEQFF.

V gene TRBV20-1 combines with J gene TRBJ2-3; perhaps TRBD2 as D (6 bases). Germline CDR1 is DFQATT and CDR2 is SNEGSKA (reference sequence). The V end lost 0 bases, the J end lost 5 bases, and 9 bases lay between the germline ends. CDR3 length equals 13 residues. The CDR3: CSAREEGLDTQYF. The CDR3 DNA reads as TGCAGTGCTAGAGAGGAGGGGTTAGATACGCAGTATTTT.

This clonotype has ten or more counts. The rearrangement uses TRBV20-1 and TRBJ2-5, with 8 bases that match TRBD2. The V segment lost 2 bases and the J segment 4 bases; nucleotides outside the gene matches: 9. The CDR3 loop spans 15 amino acids. Germline CDR1 DFQATT, CDR2 SNEGSKA (reference sequence). This CDR3 reads CSARSGTGGIETQYF. The CDR3 coding sequence is TGCAGTGCTAGATCCGGGACGGGAGGGATAGAGACCCAGTACTTC.

The gene calls are TRBV4-1 and TRBJ1-2; weak D call: TRBD1 (5 bases). CDR3 length: 15 residues. V was trimmed by 1 base and J by 3 bases, leaving 12 bases between them. The germline CDR1 and CDR2 sequences are MGHRA and YSYEKL. The CDR3 spells CASSQGPRADYGYTF. For the CDR3, the DNA is TGCGCCAGCAGCCAAGGCCCCAGGGCGGACTATGGCTACACCTTC.

In its sample, this clonotype was seen a few times. The CDR3 DNA follows: TGTGCCAGCAGCGAGGGGACAGGCTCTGAAGCTTTCTTT. It translates to CASSEGTGSEAFF. The chain joins TRBV11-3 to TRBJ1-1; TRBD1 matches at 8 bases. The trim removed 5 bases at V and 6 bases at J, leaving 5 bases unmatched. In germline, CDR1 is SGHNT, CDR2 YENEEA. This CDR3 contains 13 residues.

The J gene is TRBJ2-1, the V gene TRBV28; weak D call: TRBD2 (5 bases). Per the germline V gene, CDR1 is MDHEN and CDR2 is SYDVKM. The CDR3 has 13 amino acids. The V end was cut by 3 bases, the J end by 5 bases, with 8 bases between. The CDR3 region has the DNA TGTGCCAGCAGTTTCGGGATAAACAATGAGCAGTTCTTC. It translates to CASSFGINNEQFF.

This clonotype was observed at least ten times. The chain joins TRBV12-3 or TRBV12-4 to TRBJ1-5; D unresolved. The CDR3 covers 14 residues. V lost 4 bases, J lost 0 bases, and 7 bases lay in between. The CDR3 protein is CASSSVNSNQPQHF. DNA for the CDR3: TGTGCCAGCAGTTCCGTGAATAGCAATCAGCCCCAGCATTTT.

The chain links TRBV20-1 to TRBJ2-1; 8 positions agree with TRBD2. J lost 6 bases, V lost 0 bases, and 7 bases had no gene match. Per germline, CDR1 DFQATT and CDR2 SNEGSKA (reference sequence). This CDR3 is 15 amino acids long. CDR3 coding DNA: TGCAGTGCTAGAGATTCGAGCGGGAGATTCAATGAGCAGTTCTTC. Translated, it gives CSARDSSGRFNEQFF.

This clonotype was seen repeatedly, ten times or more. This chain connects TRBV11-2 to TRBJ2-1, with D possibly being TRBD2 (5 bases). The CDR3 length is 15 residues. The germline V and J ends were trimmed by 0 bases and 2 bases, with 8 bases remaining between them. Germline lookup yields CDR1 SGHAT and CDR2 FQNNGV. The CDR3 protein is CASSLELVPYNEQFF. CDR3 sequence (DNA): TGTGCCAGCAGCTTAGAACTAGTCCCCTACAATGAGCAGTTCTTC.

The sample holds a few counts of this clonotype. The V call is TRBV30, the J call TRBJ2-2; D unresolved. Germline loops: CDR1 GTSNPN, CDR2 SVGIG (reference sequence). This CDR3 contains 11 residues. Trimming took 0 bases from V and 6 from J, leaving 2 bases between them. Here the CDR3 DNA reads TGTGCCTGGAGTGTATCCGGGGAGCTGTTTTTT. Amino acid sequence: CAWSVSGELFF.

This clonotype was observed many times. J is TRBJ2-5 and V is TRBV9, with TRBD2 matching over 9 bases. Trimming cost V 2 bases and J 3 bases; bases outside gene matches: 5. The CDR3 is 15 amino acids. CDR1 and CDR2 from the germline V gene are SGDLS and YYNGEE. Here the CDR3 reads CASSVSGRSEETQYF. Written as DNA, the CDR3 is TGTGCCAGCAGCGTTAGCGGGAGAAGCGAAGAGACCCAGTACTTC.

V gene TRBV27 combines with J gene TRBJ2-7; no firm D call. The germline V gene has CDR1 MNHEY and CDR2 SMNVEV (reference sequence). V lost 1 base to trimming and J lost 1 base, with 8 bases between them. The CDR3 sequence is 14 residues long. In DNA, the CDR3 is TGTGCCAGCAGTTTATTACCTACATCCTACGAGCAGTACTTC. It is translated as CASSLLPTSYEQYF.

This clonotype was detected ten times or more. The chain is built from TRBV12-3 or TRBV12-4 and TRBJ2-1; D unresolved. Trimming shortened V by 8 bases and J by 2 bases, and 10 bases separated the two germline ends. The CDR3 has 13 amino acids. The CDR3 loop reads CASSSGAYNEQFF. The CDR3 nucleotides read TGTGCCAGCTCAAGTGGGGCCTACAATGAGCAGTTCTTC.